By sample fraction, the clone carrying this T cell receptor (beta chain) is medium-sized. The CDR3 is 15 amino acids. In germline, CDR1 is MNHEY, CDR2 SVGAGI. The V gene end was trimmed by 5 bases and the J gene end by 5 bases; junction bases not matched to a gene: 8. The method was immunoSEQ multiplex PCR; TCRdb's version includes in-frame clones alone and lacks a portion of them. The table shows some 34,000 clones, with more than 75% occurring only once. The data belong to a study of OX40 agonist ivuxolimab in advanced cancers. Background on the study: Enrolled patients in dose escalation had cancers that were hepatocellular carcinoma, melanoma, renal cell or head and neck cancer.

The chain has TRBV6-5 and TRBJ2-1, with TRBD1 matching 8 bases. The source material was CD4+ or CD8+ T cells sorted from blood, sampled in a trial of the OX40 agonist ivuxolimab. This receptor was identified in an adult with an advanced solid tumor such as melanoma, head and neck, liver or kidney cancer. CDR3 nucleotide sequence: TGTGCCAGCAGTCAACCGGGACAGGTTAACAATGAGCAGTTCTTC. It is translated as CASSQPGQVNNEQFF.